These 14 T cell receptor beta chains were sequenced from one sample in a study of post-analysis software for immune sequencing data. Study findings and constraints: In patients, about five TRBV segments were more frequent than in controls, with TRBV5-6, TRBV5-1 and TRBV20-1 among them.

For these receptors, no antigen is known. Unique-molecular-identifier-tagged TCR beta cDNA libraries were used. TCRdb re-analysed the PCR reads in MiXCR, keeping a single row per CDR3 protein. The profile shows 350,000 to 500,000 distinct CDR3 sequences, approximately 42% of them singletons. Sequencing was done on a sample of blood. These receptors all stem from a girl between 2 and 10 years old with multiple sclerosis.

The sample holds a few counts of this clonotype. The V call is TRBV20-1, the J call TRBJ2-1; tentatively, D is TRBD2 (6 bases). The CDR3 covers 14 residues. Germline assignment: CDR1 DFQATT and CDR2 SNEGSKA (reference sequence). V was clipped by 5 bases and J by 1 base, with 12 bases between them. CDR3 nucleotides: TGCAGTGCTTTGACCGGGACTTCCTACAATGAGCAGTTCTTC. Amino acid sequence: CSALTGTSYNEQFF.

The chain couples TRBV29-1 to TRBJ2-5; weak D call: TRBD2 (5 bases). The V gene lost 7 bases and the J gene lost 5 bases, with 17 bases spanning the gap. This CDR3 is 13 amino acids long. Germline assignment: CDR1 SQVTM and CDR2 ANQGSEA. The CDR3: CSARVGVEETQYF. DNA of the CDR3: TGCAGCGCCCGGGTGGGAGTGGAGGAGACCCAGTACTTC.

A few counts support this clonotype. CDR3 nucleotides: TGTGCCAGCAGCCCCCGTCCAGGGTACACTGAAGCTTTCTTT. Amino acids: CASSPRPGYTEAFF. The chain recombines TRBV11-2 with TRBJ1-1; a weak D match, TRBD1 (5 bases). Germline CDR1 and CDR2: SGHAT and FQNNGV. The V end was cut by 5 bases, the J end by 3 bases, with 13 bases between. CDR3 length equals 14 residues.

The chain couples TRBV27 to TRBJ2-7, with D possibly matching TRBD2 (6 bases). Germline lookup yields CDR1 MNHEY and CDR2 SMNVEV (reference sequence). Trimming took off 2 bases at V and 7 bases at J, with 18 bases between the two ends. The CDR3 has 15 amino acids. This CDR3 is CASSLGGPSYNEQYF. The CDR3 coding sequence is TGTGCCAGCAGTTTAGGAGGGCCCTCCTACAATGAGCAGTACTTC.

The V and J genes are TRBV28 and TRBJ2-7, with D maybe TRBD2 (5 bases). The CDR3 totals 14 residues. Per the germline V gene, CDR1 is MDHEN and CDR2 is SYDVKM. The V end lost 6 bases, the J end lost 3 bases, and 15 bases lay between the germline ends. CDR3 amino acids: CASRMRAANYEQYF. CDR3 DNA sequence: TGTGCCAGCAGGATGCGGGCGGCGAACTACGAGCAGTACTTC.

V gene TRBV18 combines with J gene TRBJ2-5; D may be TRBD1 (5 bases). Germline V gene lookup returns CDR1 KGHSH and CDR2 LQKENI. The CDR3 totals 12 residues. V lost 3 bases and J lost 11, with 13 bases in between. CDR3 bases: TGTGCCAGCTCACCCAGGGCCGAGGAGCAGTACTTC. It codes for CASSPRAEEQYF.

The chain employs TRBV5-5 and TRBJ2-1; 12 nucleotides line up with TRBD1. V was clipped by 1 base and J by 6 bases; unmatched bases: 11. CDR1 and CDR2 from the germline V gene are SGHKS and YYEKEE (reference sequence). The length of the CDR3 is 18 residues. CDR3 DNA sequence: TGTGCCAGCAGCTTGATACCGGGACAGGGGGCAGACTTCAATGAGCAGTTCTTC. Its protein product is CASSLIPGQGADFNEQFF.

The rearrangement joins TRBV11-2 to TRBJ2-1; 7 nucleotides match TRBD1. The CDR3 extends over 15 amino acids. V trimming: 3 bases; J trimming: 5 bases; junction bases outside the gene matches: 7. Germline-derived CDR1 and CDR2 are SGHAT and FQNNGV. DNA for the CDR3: TGTGCCAGCAGCTTCACCGAGGGGGCCAACAATGAGCAGTTCTTC. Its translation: CASSFTEGANNEQFF.

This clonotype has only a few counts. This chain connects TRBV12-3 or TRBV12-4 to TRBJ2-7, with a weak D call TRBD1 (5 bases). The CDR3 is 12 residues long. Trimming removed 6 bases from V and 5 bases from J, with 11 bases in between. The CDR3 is CASRTDSNEQYF. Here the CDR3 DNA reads TGTGCCAGCAGAACCGACAGTAACGAGCAGTACTTC.

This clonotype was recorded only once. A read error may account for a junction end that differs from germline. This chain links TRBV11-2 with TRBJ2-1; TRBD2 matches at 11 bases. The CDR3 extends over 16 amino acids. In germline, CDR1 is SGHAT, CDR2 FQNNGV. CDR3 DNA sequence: TGTGCCAGCAGCCTGACACTAGCGGGGGCCTACAATGAGCGGTTCTTC. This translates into CASSLTLAGAYNERFF.

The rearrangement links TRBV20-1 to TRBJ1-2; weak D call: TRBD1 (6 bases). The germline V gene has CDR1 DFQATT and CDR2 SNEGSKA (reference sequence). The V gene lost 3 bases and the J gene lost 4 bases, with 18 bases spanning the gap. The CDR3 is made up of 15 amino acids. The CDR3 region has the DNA TGCAGTGCTAGTGGGGGGACAACTCTTCTCTATGGCTACACCTTC. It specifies CSASGGTTLLYGYTF.

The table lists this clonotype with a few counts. CDR3 in amino acids: CSAGGQLAYEQYF. The CDR3 nucleotides are TGCAGTGCTGGGGGACAGTTAGCGTACGAGCAGTACTTC. The chain uses TRBV20-1 and TRBJ2-7; 7 nucleotides align to TRBD1. V lost 5 bases to trimming and J lost 4 bases; unmatched junction nucleotides: 8. CDR3 length: 13 residues. Looked up from germline, CDR1 is DFQATT and CDR2 is SNEGSKA (reference sequence).

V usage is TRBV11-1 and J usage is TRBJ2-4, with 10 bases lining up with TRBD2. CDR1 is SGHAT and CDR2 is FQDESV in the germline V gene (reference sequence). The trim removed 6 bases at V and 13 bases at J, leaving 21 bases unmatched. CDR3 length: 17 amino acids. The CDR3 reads CASRRAGGPSSYNEQYF. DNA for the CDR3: TGTGCCAGCAGACGAGCGGGAGGGCCCAGCTCCTACAATGAGCAGTACTTC.

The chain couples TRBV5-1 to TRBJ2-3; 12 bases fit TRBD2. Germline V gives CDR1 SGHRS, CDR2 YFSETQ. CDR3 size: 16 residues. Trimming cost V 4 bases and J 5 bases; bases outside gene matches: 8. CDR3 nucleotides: TGCGCCAGCAGCCCTTGGACTAGCGGGGTCCAAGATACGCAGTATTTT. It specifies CASSPWTSGVQDTQYF.